This T cell receptor beta chain was sequenced in a study of OX40 agonist ivuxolimab in advanced cancers. Study-wide points: Both CD4+ and CD8+ T cell populations in blood had undergone clonal expansion by week 6 at 0.1 to 3.0 mg/kg. Compared with CD4+, CD8+ T cells on average had more expanded clones.

Autoimmune disease history or systemic immunosuppression excluded patients. This clone showed up just once. Its antigen is unidentified. TCRdb keeps only in-frame clones here, not all; method: immunoSEQ multiplex PCR. The repertoire holds about 45,000 clones, just over 90% seen once, with about 20% in the top ten. The input for sequencing was CD4+ or CD8+ T cells sorted from blood, taken in a trial of the OX40 agonist ivuxolimab. The clonotype originates from an adult with an advanced solid tumor such as melanoma, head and neck, liver or kidney cancer.

The CDR3 region is CASSSGHREQYF. CDR3 coding DNA: TGCGCCAGCAGCTCCGGACATCGGGAGCAGTACTTC. This chain uses TRBV5-1 with TRBJ2-7; maybe TRBD1 (5 bases). There are 12 residues in the CDR3. In germline, CDR1 is SGHRS, CDR2 YFSETQ. V lost 3 bases and J lost 7, with 11 bases in between.